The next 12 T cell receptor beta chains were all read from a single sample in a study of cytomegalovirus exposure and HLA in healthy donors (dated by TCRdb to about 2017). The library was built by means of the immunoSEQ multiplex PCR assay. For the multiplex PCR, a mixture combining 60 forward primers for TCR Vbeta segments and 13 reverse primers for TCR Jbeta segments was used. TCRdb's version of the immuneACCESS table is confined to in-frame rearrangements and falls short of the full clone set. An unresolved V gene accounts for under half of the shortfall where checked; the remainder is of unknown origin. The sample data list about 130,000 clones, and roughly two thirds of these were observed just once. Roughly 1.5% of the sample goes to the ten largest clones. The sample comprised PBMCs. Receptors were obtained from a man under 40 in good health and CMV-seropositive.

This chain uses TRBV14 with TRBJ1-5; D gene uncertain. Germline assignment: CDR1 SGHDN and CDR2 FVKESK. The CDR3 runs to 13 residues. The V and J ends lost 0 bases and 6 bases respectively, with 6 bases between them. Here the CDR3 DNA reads TGTGCCAGCAGCCAAGACCGGGGTCAGCCCCAGCATTTT. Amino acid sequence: CASSQDRGQPQHF.

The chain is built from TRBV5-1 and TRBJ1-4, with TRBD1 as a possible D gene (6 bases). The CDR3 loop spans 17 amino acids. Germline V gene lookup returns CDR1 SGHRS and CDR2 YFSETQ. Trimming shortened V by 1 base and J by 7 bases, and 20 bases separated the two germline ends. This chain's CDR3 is CASSLIQGHRDSEKLFF. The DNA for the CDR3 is TGCGCCAGCAGCTTGATTCAAGGTCACAGGGATAGTGAAAAACTGTTTTTT.

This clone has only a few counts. The DNA of the CDR3 is TGTGCCTGGACGAGACTAGCGGGAGGCCCGGGGGGGGAGCAGTACTTC. Amino acids: CAWTRLAGGPGGEQYF. V gene TRBV30 combines with J gene TRBJ2-7; TRBD2 aligns across 13 bases. V was clipped by 4 bases and J by 7 bases; unmatched bases: 13. The CDR3 has 16 residues. Per germline, CDR1 GTSNPN and CDR2 SVGIG (reference sequence).

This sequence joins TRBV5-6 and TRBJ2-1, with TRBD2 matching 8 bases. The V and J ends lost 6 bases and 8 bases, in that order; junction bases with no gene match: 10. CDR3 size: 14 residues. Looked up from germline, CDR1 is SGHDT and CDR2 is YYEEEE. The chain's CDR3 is CASIPVSGDDEQFF. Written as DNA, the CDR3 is TGTGCCAGCATCCCGGTTAGCGGGGACGATGAGCAGTTCTTC.

CDR3 sequence (DNA): TGTGCCAGCGGCTTTATAGACAGTACCTACGAGCAGTACTTC. Translation: CASGFIDSTYEQYF. The gene calls are TRBV27 and TRBJ2-5, with D perhaps TRBD1 (5 bases). The J call may be in error: the DNA end matches TRBJ2-7 better. The CDR3 spans 14 residues. Germline assignment: CDR1 MNHEY and CDR2 SMNVEV (reference sequence).

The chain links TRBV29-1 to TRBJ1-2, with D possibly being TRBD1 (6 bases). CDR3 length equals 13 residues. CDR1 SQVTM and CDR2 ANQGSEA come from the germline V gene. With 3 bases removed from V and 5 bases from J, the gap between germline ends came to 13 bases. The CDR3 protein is CSVDRTVHYGYTF. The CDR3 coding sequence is TGCAGCGTTGACAGGACAGTCCATTATGGCTACACCTTC.

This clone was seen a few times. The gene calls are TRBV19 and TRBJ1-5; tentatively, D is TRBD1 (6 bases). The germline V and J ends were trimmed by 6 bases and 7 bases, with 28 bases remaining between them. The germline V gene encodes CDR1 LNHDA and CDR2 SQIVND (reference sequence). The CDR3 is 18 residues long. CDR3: CASSGRGTQGGKRQPQHF. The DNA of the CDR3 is TGTGCCAGTAGCGGAAGGGGGACACAGGGCGGTAAACGCCAGCCCCAGCATTTT.

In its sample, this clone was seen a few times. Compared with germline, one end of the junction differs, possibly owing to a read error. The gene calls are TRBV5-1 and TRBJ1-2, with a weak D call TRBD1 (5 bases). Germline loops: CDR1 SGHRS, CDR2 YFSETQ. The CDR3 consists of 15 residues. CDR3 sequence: CAGSLSLGGTYGYTF. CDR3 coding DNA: TGCGCCGGCAGCTTGTCTCTTGGGGGGACCTATGGCTACACCTTC.

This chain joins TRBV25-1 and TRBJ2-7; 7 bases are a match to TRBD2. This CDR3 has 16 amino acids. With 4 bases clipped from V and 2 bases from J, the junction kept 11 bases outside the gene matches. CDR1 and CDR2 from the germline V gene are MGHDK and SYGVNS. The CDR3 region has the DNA TGTGCCAGCAGTGCGGCCCCGGGGCGGGAGACCTACGAGCAGTACTTC. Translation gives CASSAAPGRETYEQYF.

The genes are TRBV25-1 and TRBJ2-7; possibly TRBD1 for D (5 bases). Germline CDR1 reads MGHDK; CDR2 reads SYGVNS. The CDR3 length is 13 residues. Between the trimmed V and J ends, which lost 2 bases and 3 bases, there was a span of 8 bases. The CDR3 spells CASSEQGFYEQYF. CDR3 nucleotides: TGTGCCAGCAGTGAACAGGGTTTCTACGAGCAGTACTTC.

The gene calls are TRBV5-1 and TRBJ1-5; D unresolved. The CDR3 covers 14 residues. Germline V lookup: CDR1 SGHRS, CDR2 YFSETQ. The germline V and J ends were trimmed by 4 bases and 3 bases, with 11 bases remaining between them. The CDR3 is CASSVDGFNQPQHF. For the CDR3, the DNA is TGCGCCAGCAGCGTGGACGGGTTCAATCAGCCCCAGCATTTT.

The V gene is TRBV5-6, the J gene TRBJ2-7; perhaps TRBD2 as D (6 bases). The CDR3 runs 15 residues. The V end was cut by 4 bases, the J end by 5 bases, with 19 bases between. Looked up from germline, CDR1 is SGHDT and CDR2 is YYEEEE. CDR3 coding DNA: TGTGCCAGCAGCCAGGAGGGCGTGTTGCGAGACGAGCAGTACTTC. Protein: CASSQEGVLRDEQYF.